A single sample is the source of the 17 T cell receptor beta chains below, sequenced in a study of blood T cells in healthy people across ages. It was with a sample-barcoded 5' primer and a J-beta primer mix that a second PCR of roughly 6 to 12 cycles was run. TCRdb re-derived calls from the 5' RACE reads in MiXCR, one entry per CDR3 protein. The top ten clones hold over 15% of a sample with 650,000 to 1,000,000 distinct CDR3 sequences, about half of them seen once. Sequenced input: blood. All receptors derive from a man older than 75 in good health.

The V and J genes are TRBV6-5 and TRBJ1-2, with D perhaps matching TRBD1 (6 bases). The CDR3 sequence is 14 residues long. In germline, CDR1 is MNHEY, CDR2 SVGAGI. Trimming pared 2 bases from V and 1 base from J, leaving 8 bases between. The CDR3 loop reads CASSYDRNNYGYTF. The CDR3 coding sequence is TGTGCCAGCAGTTACGACAGGAATAACTATGGCTACACCTTC.

The chain uses TRBV20-1 and TRBJ2-5; 11 nucleotides line up with TRBD2. V trimming: 6 bases; J trimming: 5 bases; junction bases outside the gene matches: 8. The CDR3 extends over 14 amino acids. Germline CDR1 is DFQATT and CDR2 is SNEGSKA (reference sequence). The CDR3: CSATTSGNVETQYF. CDR3 in DNA: TGCAGTGCCACGACTAGCGGGAATGTCGAGACCCAGTACTTC.

The gene calls are TRBV6-5 and TRBJ2-6, with D perhaps being TRBD1 or TRBD2 (5 bases each). Germline V CDR1 and CDR2: MNHEY, SVGAGI. Trimming pared 2 bases from V and 4 bases from J, leaving 21 bases between. The CDR3 totals 19 residues. The chain's CDR3 is CASSYNPLFSGTGANVLTF. The DNA of the CDR3 is TGTGCCAGCAGTTACAATCCCCTTTTCTCAGGGACGGGGGCCAACGTCCTGACTTTC.

The chain couples TRBV29-1 to TRBJ1-1; 8 bases line up with TRBD1. Looked up from germline, CDR1 is SQVTM and CDR2 is ANQGSEA. The CDR3 runs to 13 residues. Trimming removed 5 bases from V and 5 bases from J; junction bases left unmatched: 7. CDR3 bases: TGCAGCGTTAATCAGGGGGCTGGGACTGAAGCTTTCTTT. It codes for CSVNQGAGTEAFF. The full variable domain, in which reference TRBV29-1 and TRBJ1-1 provide the parts outside the CDR3, is SAVISQKPSRDICQRGTSLTIQCQVDSQVTMMFWYRQQPGQSLTLIATANQGSEATYESGFVIDKFPISRPNLTFSTLTVSNMSPEDSSIYLCSVNQGAGTEAFFGQGTRLTVV.

This clonotype was seen at least ten times. The V gene is TRBV6-5, the J gene TRBJ1-5; D unresolved. CDR1 is MNHEY, CDR2 SVGAGI, per germline. V was pared by 4 bases and J by 4 bases, with 5 bases between. The CDR3 loop spans 12 amino acids. The CDR3 bases are TGTGCCAGCAGTTGGATAAATCAGCCCCAGCATTTT. This gives the protein CASSWINQPQHF.

The chain employs TRBV7-9 and TRBJ2-1; D is undetermined. V shed 5 bases and J shed 7 bases, with 9 bases lying between them. This CDR3 is 12 amino acids long. The germline V gene encodes CDR1 SEHNR and CDR2 FQNEAQ (reference sequence). CDR3 sequence (DNA): TGTGCCAGCAGCCAAGCTCAGAATGAGCAGTTCTTC. Translating it yields CASSQAQNEQFF.

This clonotype was seen at least ten times. This chain joins TRBV28 and TRBJ2-7; either TRBD1 or TRBD2 may supply D (5 bases each). The CDR3 is 14 residues long. Germline V lookup: CDR1 MDHEN, CDR2 SYDVKM. V lost 6 bases and J lost 3, with 15 bases in between. The DNA of the CDR3 is TGTGCCAGCAGCCTTGGGGGATCTCACTACGAGCAGTACTTC. Encoded protein: CASSLGGSHYEQYF.

Here the CDR3 reads CASSLVTYSYEQYF. CDR3 nucleotide sequence: TGTGCCAGCAGCTTAGTGACGTACTCCTACGAGCAGTACTTC. This chain connects TRBV7-8 to TRBJ2-7; D is undetermined. With 1 base removed from V and 0 bases from J, the gap between germline ends came to 7 bases. The germline V gene encodes CDR1 SGHVS and CDR2 FQNEAQ. This CDR3 comprises 14 residues.

V usage is TRBV24-1 and J usage is TRBJ2-4, with a possible D match to TRBD2 (5 bases). TRBJ2-7 explains the end of the DNA better; the J call may be wrong. The germline gives CDR1 KGHDR, CDR2 SFDVKD. CDR3 size: 13 residues. The CDR3 DNA reads TGTGCCACCAGTGCGGGATACTCCTACGAGCAGTACTTC. The encoded protein is CATSAGYSYEQYF.

This clonotype was picked up a small number of times. The chain combines TRBV4-2 with TRBJ2-7, with 11 nucleotides matching TRBD2. The CDR3 is 15 amino acids. Germline assignment: CDR1 LGHNA and CDR2 YNFKEQ. The J segment lost 4 bases and the V segment lost 1 base, leaving 3 bases of the junction unmatched. The CDR3 sequence is CASSQVGTSGYEQYF. The CDR3 DNA is TGTGCCAGCAGCCAAGTTGGGACTAGCGGATACGAGCAGTACTTC.

The chain links TRBV11-2 to TRBJ2-1; a possible D gene is TRBD2 (6 bases). Germline V CDR1 and CDR2: SGHAT, FQNNGV. The V and J ends lost 2 bases and 7 bases respectively, with 15 bases between them. There are 15 residues in the CDR3. The CDR3 DNA follows: TGTGCCAGCAGCTTACGGAGGGCCTTAACGAATGAGCAGTTCTTC. Amino acid sequence: CASSLRRALTNEQFF.

The genes are TRBV7-9 and TRBJ1-4, with D maybe TRBD1 (5 bases). Trimming took off 5 bases at V and 7 bases at J, with 14 bases between the two ends. This CDR3 has 14 residues. Germline CDR1 and CDR2: SEHNR and FQNEAQ (reference sequence). CDR3: CASSQGGLSEKLFF. The DNA for the CDR3 is TGTGCCAGCAGCCAGGGTGGTTTGTCTGAAAAACTGTTTTTT.

This clonotype occurred a few times. The chain links TRBV3-1 to TRBJ2-1; TRBD1 matches at 10 bases. The CDR3 length is 17 residues. Germline V gives CDR1 LGHDT, CDR2 YNNKEL (reference sequence). V lost 7 bases and J lost 2; bases outside the gene matches: 11. The CDR3 protein is CASTPLVGTGAYNEQFF. Written as DNA, the CDR3 is TGTGCCAGCACACCGTTAGTCGGGACAGGGGCCTACAATGAGCAGTTCTTC.

V gene TRBV6-2 or TRBV6-3 combines with J gene TRBJ2-5, with unresolved D. This CDR3 is 12 amino acids long. The V end lost 2 bases, the J end lost 5 bases, and 6 bases lay between the germline ends. The germline gives CDR1 MNHEY, CDR2 SVGEGT. In DNA, the CDR3 is TGTGCCAGCAGTTACGATGGGGAGACCCAGTACTTC. Translation: CASSYDGETQYF.

Only a few counts were recorded for this clonotype. This chain uses TRBV6-4 with TRBJ1-5, with D tentatively TRBD1 (5 bases). Germline CDR1 is MRHNA and CDR2 is SNTAGT. The length of the CDR3 is 15 residues. Trimming removed 2 bases at V and 3 bases at J, with 11 bases between. CDR3 in DNA: TGTGCCAGCAGTGACCCGACAGTGACCAATCAGCCCCAGCATTTT. This translates into CASSDPTVTNQPQHF.

The V gene is TRBV25-1, the J gene TRBJ2-7; D gene uncertain. This CDR3 is built from 14 residues. The germline V gene has CDR1 MGHDK and CDR2 SYGVNS. V was pared by 4 bases and J by 6 bases, with 16 bases between. The CDR3 protein is CASSGTAAIGEQYF. CDR3 sequence (DNA): TGTGCCAGCAGTGGCACGGCGGCTATAGGCGAGCAGTACTTC.

The table lists this clonotype with a few counts. CDR3 in amino acids: CASSLRRREQFF. In DNA form, the CDR3 reads TGTGCCAGCAGTTTAAGACGACGTGAGCAGTTCTTC. The rearrangement links TRBV28 to TRBJ2-1; no clear D gene. Germline V gene data show CDR1 as MDHEN and CDR2 as SYDVKM. This CDR3 is built from 12 residues. V was pared by 2 bases and J by 9 bases, with 8 bases between.